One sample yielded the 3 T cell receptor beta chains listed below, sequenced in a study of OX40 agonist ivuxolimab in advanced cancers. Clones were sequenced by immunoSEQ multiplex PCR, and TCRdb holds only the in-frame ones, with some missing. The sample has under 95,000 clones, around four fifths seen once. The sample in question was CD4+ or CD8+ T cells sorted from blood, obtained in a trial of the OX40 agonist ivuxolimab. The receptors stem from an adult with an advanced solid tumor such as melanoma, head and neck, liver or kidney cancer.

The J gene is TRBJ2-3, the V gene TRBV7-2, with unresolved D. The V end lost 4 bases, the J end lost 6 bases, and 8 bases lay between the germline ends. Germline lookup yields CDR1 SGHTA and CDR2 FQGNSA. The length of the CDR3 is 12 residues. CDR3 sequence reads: CASSSRRDTQYF. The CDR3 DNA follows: TGTGCCAGCAGCTCCAGGCGGGATACGCAGTATTTT.

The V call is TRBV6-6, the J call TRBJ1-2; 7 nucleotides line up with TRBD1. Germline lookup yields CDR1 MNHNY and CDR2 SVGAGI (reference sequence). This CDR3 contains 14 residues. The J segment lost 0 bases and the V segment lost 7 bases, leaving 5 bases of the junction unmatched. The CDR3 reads CASNTGETNYGYTF. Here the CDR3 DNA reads TGTGCCAGCAACACAGGGGAGACTAACTATGGCTACACCTTC.

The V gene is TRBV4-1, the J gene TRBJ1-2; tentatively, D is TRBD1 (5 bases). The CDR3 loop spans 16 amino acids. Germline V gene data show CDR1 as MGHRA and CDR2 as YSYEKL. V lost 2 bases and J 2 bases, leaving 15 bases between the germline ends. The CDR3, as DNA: TGCGCCAGCAGCCAACACGGGGGAGGGGTGAACTATGGCTACACCTTC. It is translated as CASSQHGGGVNYGYTF.